The 18 T cell receptor beta chains presented below share a single source sample, sequenced in a study of blood T cell repertoires in COVID-19. Clones were sequenced by immunoSEQ multiplex PCR, and TCRdb holds only the in-frame ones, with some missing. The data contain about 440,000 clones, 75% to 90% of them singletons. Input material: peripheral blood. The receptors originated from a woman aged 25 to 39 with acute or convalescent COVID-19.

This clone was observed once. This CDR3 is CASSFWQGAPNTEAFF. In DNA form, the CDR3 reads TGTGCCAGCAGCTTCTGGCAGGGGGCACCCAACACTGAAGCTTTCTTT. The chain employs TRBV5-6 and TRBJ1-1, with 8 bases fitting TRBD1. The CDR3 totals 16 residues. The V and J ends lost 2 bases and 2 bases, in that order; junction bases with no gene match: 8. CDR1 is SGHDT and CDR2 is YYEEEE in the germline V gene.

This clone has a single count. This rearrangement joins TRBV27 to TRBJ2-2; 8 bases are a match to TRBD1. This CDR3 has 18 residues. Per the germline V gene, CDR1 is MNHEY and CDR2 is SMNVEV (reference sequence). V was clipped by 6 bases and J by 7 bases; unmatched bases: 19. The CDR3 coding sequence is TGTGCCAGCAGACTTAAACCCGTAGACAGGGGTAGGGTCGGGGAGCTGTTTTTT. This sequence encodes CASRLKPVDRGRVGELFF.

V usage is TRBV7-3 and J usage is TRBJ2-7; TRBD2 matches at 10 bases. The CDR3 covers 14 residues. CDR1 SGHTA and CDR2 FQGTGA come from the germline V gene. With V trimmed by 5 bases and J by 4 bases, 5 bases remained unmatched. For the CDR3, the DNA is TGTGCCAGCAGCCAAGCGGGGGGGTCTTACGAGCAGTACTTC. It encodes CASSQAGGSYEQYF.

The J gene is TRBJ2-5, the V gene TRBV6-5; perhaps TRBD1 as D (8 bases). The length of the CDR3 is 13 residues. Germline loops: CDR1 MNHEY, CDR2 SVGAGI. Trimming removed 6 bases at V and 7 bases at J, with 15 bases between. For the CDR3, the DNA is TGTGCCAGCAGGGAGACAGGGGAGGGGACCCAGTACTTC. Encoded protein: CASRETGEGTQYF.

The chain links TRBV2 to TRBJ1-5; no clear D. Trimming removed 5 bases from V and 0 bases from J, with 20 bases in between. Looked up from germline, CDR1 is SNHLY and CDR2 is FYNNEI. The CDR3 loop spans 18 amino acids. The CDR3 region is CASSLIGRTVYSNQPQHF. The CDR3 region has the DNA TGTGCCAGCAGTCTTATTGGGCGCACGGTGTATAGCAATCAGCCCCAGCATTTT.

The chain combines TRBV10-3 with TRBJ2-1, with 12 nucleotides matching TRBD2. V gave up 0 bases and J gave up 7 bases; unmatched junction bases: 7. The CDR3 is 17 amino acids. Germline-derived CDR1 and CDR2 are ENHRY and SYGVKD. DNA of the CDR3: TGTGCCATCAGTGAGTCGATGCTAGCGGGGGGGCTTAATGAGCAGTTCTTC. It encodes CAISESMLAGGLNEQFF.

The chain carries TRBV6-6 and TRBJ2-1, with a tentative D call TRBD1 (5 bases). The CDR3 consists of 15 residues. Germline loops: CDR1 MNHNY, CDR2 SVGAGI (reference sequence). V was cut by 3 bases and J by 4 bases, with 13 bases left in between. The CDR3 is CASSYDSSVYNEQFF. The CDR3 DNA reads as TGTGCCAGCAGTTATGACAGTAGTGTTTACAATGAGCAGTTCTTC.

V and J are TRBV18 and TRBJ1-2, with 10 bases fitting TRBD1. Germline V CDR1 and CDR2: KGHSH, LQKENI. V shed 0 bases and J 7 bases; nucleotides not matched to a gene: 20. The CDR3 has 20 residues. Here the CDR3 reads CASSPPARDRGFITRGGYTF. CDR3 nucleotides: TGTGCCAGCTCACCACCTGCCCGGGACAGGGGATTTATTACCAGAGGTGGCTACACCTTC.

This clone has only one observation. The rearrangement uses TRBV5-6 and TRBJ2-3; TRBD2 is a possible D gene (6 bases). The germline V gene has CDR1 SGHDT and CDR2 YYEEEE. This CDR3 is 14 amino acids long. Trimming removed 2 bases at V and 4 bases at J, with 11 bases between. The CDR3 sequence is CASSFGGKSDTQYF. The CDR3 coding sequence is TGTGCCAGCAGCTTCGGGGGTAAATCAGATACGCAGTATTTT.

This clone appeared a single time. The chain has TRBV11-2 and TRBJ2-1; D perhaps matches TRBD1 (8 bases). The CDR3 loop spans 15 amino acids. With 3 bases removed from V and 7 bases from J, the gap between germline ends came to 16 bases. From germline, CDR1 is SGHAT and CDR2 FQNNGV. The CDR3 loop is CASSFYRGGQNEQFF. In nucleotides, the CDR3 is TGTGCCAGCAGCTTCTACAGGGGGGGTCAAAATGAGCAGTTCTTC.

This chain joins TRBV2 and TRBJ1-4; D uncertain. Trimming removed 3 bases from V and 8 bases from J, with 10 bases in between. The CDR3 spans 13 residues. Germline loops: CDR1 SNHLY, CDR2 FYNNEI. Here the CDR3 DNA reads TGTGCCAGCAGTGAGCAGTTGTTGGAAAAACTGTTTTTT. This sequence encodes CASSEQLLEKLFF.

This chain connects TRBV11-2 to TRBJ2-7; D is undetermined. V was pared by 5 bases and J by 7 bases, with 12 bases between. The length of the CDR3 is 12 residues. Germline assignment: CDR1 SGHAT and CDR2 FQNNGV. CDR3 DNA: TGTGCCAGCAGCCAACCCTGGGCGGAGCAGTACTTC. Amino acids: CASSQPWAEQYF.

This chain connects TRBV4-2 to TRBJ2-5; D not certain. CDR3 size: 11 residues. CDR1 and CDR2 (germline): LGHNA, YNFKEQ. V lost 4 bases, J lost 7 bases, and 7 bases lay in between. The CDR3 sequence is CASSPGVTQYF. The CDR3 DNA is TGTGCCAGCAGCCCCGGAGTGACCCAGTACTTC.

The rearrangement uses TRBV7-8 and TRBJ1-4, with D possibly TRBD1 on 5 matching bases. CDR1 and CDR2 from the germline V gene are SGHVS and FQNEAQ. Trimming cost V 4 bases and J 7 bases, with 19 bases left between them. The CDR3 consists of 16 residues. The chain's CDR3 is CASSSYARVGGEKLFF. CDR3 coding DNA: TGTGCCAGCAGCTCATATGCCAGGGTGGGAGGTGAAAAACTGTTTTTT.

This clone turned up a few times. The chain links TRBV19 to TRBJ1-5; 8 bases agree with TRBD1. The V and J ends lost 4 bases and 2 bases, in that order; junction bases with no gene match: 4. Germline lookup yields CDR1 LNHDA and CDR2 SQIVND (reference sequence). This CDR3 is built from 15 residues. The CDR3 DNA follows: TGTGCCAGTAGTAGACAGGGGTTTGGCAATCAGCCCCAGCATTTT. Its protein is CASSRQGFGNQPQHF.

The chain has TRBV7-9 and TRBJ2-5, with a possible D match to TRBD2 (6 bases). The germline V gene encodes CDR1 SEHNR and CDR2 FQNEAQ (reference sequence). This CDR3 spans 16 amino acids. Trimming left V 1 base short and J 1 base short, with 13 bases between. CDR3 region: CASSLVGGGIQETQYF. In DNA, the CDR3 is TGTGCCAGCAGCTTAGTGGGAGGAGGGATCCAAGAGACCCAGTACTTC.

The chain uses TRBV14 and TRBJ2-1; no clear D gene. V was pared by 0 bases and J by 2 bases, with 8 bases between. CDR3 length: 15 residues. Germline V CDR1 and CDR2: SGHDN, FVKESK. This CDR3 is CASSQDRWAYNEQFF. The CDR3 region has the DNA TGTGCCAGCAGCCAAGACAGGTGGGCCTACAATGAGCAGTTCTTC.

The J gene is TRBJ2-7, the V gene TRBV30; 14 bases map to TRBD2. The CDR3 length is 14 residues. The V and J ends lost 2 bases and 8 bases, in that order; junction bases with no gene match: 5. CDR1 and CDR2 (germline): GTSNPN, SVGIG (reference sequence). CDR3 bases: TGTGCCTGGAGTCCGGGACTAGCGGGGGTTAAGCAGTACTTC. Translated, it gives CAWSPGLAGVKQYF.